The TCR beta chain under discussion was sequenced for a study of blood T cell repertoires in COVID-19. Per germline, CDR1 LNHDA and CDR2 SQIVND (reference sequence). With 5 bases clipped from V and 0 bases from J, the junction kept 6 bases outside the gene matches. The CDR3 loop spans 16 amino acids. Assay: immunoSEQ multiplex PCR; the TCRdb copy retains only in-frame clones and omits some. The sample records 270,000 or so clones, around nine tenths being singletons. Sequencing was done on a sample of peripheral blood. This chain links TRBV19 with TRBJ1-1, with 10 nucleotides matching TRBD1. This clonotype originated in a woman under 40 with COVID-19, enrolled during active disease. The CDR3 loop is CASSRRTGGMNTEAFF. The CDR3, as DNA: TGTGCCAGTAGTCGACGGACAGGGGGAATGAACACTGAAGCTTTCTTT.